This T cell receptor (beta chain) came from a study of T-cell reconstitution after alpha-beta-depleted transplantation in children. Unique molecular identifiers were used in preparing the TCRbeta library. Using its own MiXCR run on the PCR reads, TCRdb lists one record per CDR3 protein. This sample has about 460,000 distinct CDR3 sequences; over 10% occur once, and the top ten carry around 13%. Study results and limitations: Among T cells one year after transplant, newly produced cells accounted for most counts and diversity.

Note on this clonotype: Antigen specificity is unknown.

The CDR3 runs 14 residues. Germline values: CDR1 SGHTA, CDR2 FQGNSA. The J segment lost 10 bases and the V segment lost 6 bases, leaving 8 bases of the junction unmatched. The sample here was PBMCs, mostly from graft donor cells, taken 180 days after TCRalphabeta/CD19-depleted stem cell transplant. This TCR was recovered from a female patient aged 2-15 years who had a stem cell transplant for aplastic anemia, so the T cells may come from the graft donor. This chain joins TRBV7-2 and TRBJ1-6, with TRBD1 matching over 8 bases. CDR3 sequence reads: CASSRTGRNSPLHF. The CDR3 coding sequence is TGTGCCAGCAGTCGGACAGGGAGAAACTCACCCCTCCACTTT.